The following is a T cell receptor beta chain sequence with its context. This CDR3 has 15 residues. Germline-derived CDR1 and CDR2 are GTSNPN and SVGIG (reference sequence). Trimming took off 3 bases at V and 4 bases at J, with 18 bases between the two ends. The data were obtained in a study of radiotherapy plus CTLA-4 blockade in lung cancer. Using immunoSEQ multiplex PCR, the repertoire was profiled, and TCRdb retains in-frame clones only, with some absent. The sample consists of 75,000 or so clones, 78% of them appearing once. This specimen consisted of peripheral blood, obtained from a patient treated with radiotherapy plus ipilimumab. This chain joins TRBV30 and TRBJ1-2, with a weak D call TRBD1 (6 bases). The sequence derives from a human donor with non-small cell lung cancer who had a complete response to radiotherapy plus ipilimumab. CDR3 residues: CAWSVGAGDSYGYTF. DNA of the CDR3: TGTGCCTGGAGCGTCGGGGCAGGGGACTCCTATGGCTACACCTTC.